This entry lists 25 T cell receptor beta chains sequenced from one sample in a study of molecular identifiers for immune sequencing clone quantification. TCRdb itself ran the PCR reads through MiXCR, one entry per CDR3 protein. The table has about 640,000 distinct CDR3 sequences, about 20% seen once. The sample taken for sequencing was naive CD8+ T cells from blood, with Jurkat cell RNA spiked in. Subset meaning: FACS-sorted CD8+CD4-CCR7+CD45RA+ naive T cells. These receptors came from a human donor in good health. Some libraries in this study had Jurkat cell RNA spiked in.

This clonotype was seen a few times. The V gene is TRBV24-1, the J gene TRBJ2-2; D might be TRBD2 (5 bases). Germline V CDR1 and CDR2: KGHDR, SFDVKD. The CDR3 runs to 12 residues. V gave up 6 bases and J gave up 6 bases, with 7 bases separating them. The CDR3 reads CATSPGSGELFF. Here the CDR3 DNA reads TGTGCCACCAGTCCGGGGTCCGGGGAGCTGTTTTTT.

This clonotype occurred a few times. The gene calls are TRBV28 and TRBJ2-3, with 8 bases lining up with TRBD2. V shed 3 bases and J 6 bases; nucleotides not matched to a gene: 5. The germline V gene has CDR1 MDHEN and CDR2 SYDVKM. The CDR3 sequence is 14 residues long. The CDR3: CASSFLPGGDTQYF. Here the CDR3 DNA reads TGTGCCAGCAGTTTCTTGCCGGGGGGGGATACGCAGTATTTT.

This clonotype was observed a few times. This chain joins TRBV27 and TRBJ2-1; either TRBD1 or TRBD2 may supply D (6 bases each). Germline V gene lookup returns CDR1 MNHEY and CDR2 SMNVEV (reference sequence). With 6 bases removed from V and 1 base from J, the gap between germline ends came to 16 bases. There are 16 residues in the CDR3. CDR3 loop: CASRTSGGRSYNEQFF. The CDR3 DNA follows: TGTGCCAGCAGGACCTCTGGGGGGCGATCCTACAATGAGCAGTTCTTC.

This clonotype appeared many times. The rearrangement joins TRBV6-2 or TRBV6-3 to TRBJ2-7; 10 bases are a match to TRBD1. V was pared by 7 bases and J by 3 bases, with 6 bases of the junction left unmatched. CDR1 and CDR2 (germline): MNHEY, SVGEGT. The CDR3 spans 14 residues. The CDR3 is CASTTGTGVYEQYF. The CDR3 DNA reads as TGTGCCAGCACCACCGGGACAGGGGTCTACGAGCAGTACTTC.

With regard to this clonotype: The junction differs from germline at one of its ends, possibly a read error. V usage is TRBV6-2 or TRBV6-3 and J usage is TRBJ1-1; no firm D call. Per the germline V gene, CDR1 is MNHEY and CDR2 is SVGEGT. The CDR3 sequence is 15 residues long. The CDR3 sequence is CAGSSTRQARTEAFF. The DNA for the CDR3 is TGTGCCGGCAGCTCTACTAGACAAGCTAGAACTGAAGCTTTCTTT.

This clonotype has a count of ten or more. The CDR3 spells CASSPPAGEQETQYF. The CDR3 DNA reads as TGTGCCAGCAGCCCCCCAGCGGGAGAGCAAGAGACCCAGTACTTC. This chain connects TRBV5-4 to TRBJ2-5; 8 nucleotides line up with TRBD2. The CDR3 runs to 15 residues. V shed 4 bases and J 2 bases; nucleotides not matched to a gene: 7. Per germline, CDR1 SGHNT and CDR2 YYREEE (reference sequence).

This chain joins TRBV7-9 and TRBJ1-2; 8 bases align to TRBD1. CDR1 is SEHNR, CDR2 FQNEAQ, per germline (reference sequence). This CDR3 contains 15 residues. V was pared by 0 bases and J by 2 bases, with 2 bases of the junction left unmatched. CDR3 sequence: CASSLARDRNYGYTF. The CDR3 nucleotides read TGTGCCAGCAGCTTAGCGCGGGACAGGAACTATGGCTACACCTTC.

Concerning this clonotype itself: The CDR3 carries no conserved terminal phenylalanine or tryptophan, so it likely arises from a read error. This chain connects TRBV5-1 to TRBJ2-7; perhaps D is TRBD1 or TRBD2 (5 bases each). V dropped 4 bases and J dropped 4 bases, with 12 bases sitting between them. This CDR3 has 13 amino acids. Germline V gene lookup returns CDR1 SGHRS and CDR2 YFSETQ. CDR3 DNA sequence: TGCGCCAGCAGCCCGGGGCGCGCTTACGAGCAGTACTGC. This codes for CASSPGRAYEQYC.

This clonotype was found many times. The V and J genes are TRBV12-3 or TRBV12-4 and TRBJ2-1; D remains unclear. The CDR3 is 12 residues long. V was trimmed by 3 bases and J by 9 bases, leaving 9 bases between them. CDR3 sequence reads: CASSFIIAEQFF. For the CDR3, the DNA is TGTGCCAGCAGTTTCATTATCGCTGAGCAGTTCTTC.

The chain uses TRBV7-9 and TRBJ2-1, with D perhaps matching TRBD1 (6 bases). This CDR3 has 17 residues. Germline V gives CDR1 SEHNR, CDR2 FQNEAQ (reference sequence). The V end was cut by 4 bases, the J end by 2 bases, with 18 bases between. The CDR3: CASSSVTGYRTYNEQFF. The CDR3 nucleotides are TGTGCCAGCAGCTCCGTGACAGGTTATCGGACCTACAATGAGCAGTTCTTC.

In its sample, this clonotype was seen many times. This chain uses TRBV4-3 with TRBJ2-1; TRBD2 might be the D (7 bases). CDR3 length: 19 residues. The V gene's germline CDR1 is LGHNA and CDR2 YSLEER. Trimming stripped 3 bases from V and 4 bases from J, with 25 bases between. The CDR3 here is CASSQHFALIGGPYNEQFF. Here the CDR3 DNA reads TGCGCCAGCAGCCAGCACTTCGCATTAATCGGGGGGCCGTACAATGAGCAGTTCTTC.

This clonotype was observed many times. This chain uses TRBV27 with TRBJ2-6; D gene unclear. V lost 3 bases and J lost 0, with 9 bases in between. The germline gives CDR1 MNHEY, CDR2 SMNVEV (reference sequence). The CDR3 is 16 amino acids. The CDR3 bases are TGTGCCAGCAGTTTGGTCGGACCCTCTGGGGCCAACGTCCTGACTTTC. This gives the protein CASSLVGPSGANVLTF.

This clonotype was picked up many times. The genes are TRBV5-1 and TRBJ1-1; maybe TRBD1 (6 bases). V lost 0 bases and J lost 6, with 21 bases in between. Germline CDR1 and CDR2: SGHRS and YFSETQ. This CDR3 region has 17 residues. The CDR3 nucleotides are TGCGCCAGCAGCTTGGGTTTTGGGCGGACAGTTCTTTCTGAAGCTTTCTTT. Residues: CASSLGFGRTVLSEAFF.

This clonotype has at least ten counts. This CDR3 reads CASTTGSGELFF. The CDR3 DNA follows: TGTGCCAGCACTACAGGGTCCGGGGAGCTGTTTTTT. The chain uses TRBV12-3 or TRBV12-4 and TRBJ2-2, with D possibly being TRBD1 (6 bases). Deletions cut 7 bases from V and 6 bases from J, with 9 bases between. CDR3 size: 12 residues.

Ten or more counts support this clonotype. The gene calls are TRBV7-8 and TRBJ1-1; 8 bases map to TRBD1. The J segment lost 6 bases and the V segment lost 6 bases, leaving 9 bases of the junction unmatched. The CDR3 contains 14 residues. Germline values: CDR1 SGHVS, CDR2 FQNEAQ. The DNA of the CDR3 is TGTGCCAGCAGGCGTTACAGGGGGGAGCCTGAAGCTTTCTTT. Translated, it gives CASRRYRGEPEAFF.

The sample holds many counts of this clonotype. The J gene is TRBJ1-2, the V gene TRBV27; D unclear. The V gene's germline CDR1 is MNHEY and CDR2 SMNVEV (reference sequence). The CDR3 extends over 16 amino acids. Trimming shortened V by 5 bases and J by 0 bases, and 16 bases separated the two germline ends. The CDR3 nucleotides are TGTGCCAGCAGTCCCGTTTTGGGTCCAACTAACTATGGCTACACCTTC. Translation gives CASSPVLGPTNYGYTF.

This clonotype was detected only a few times. The chain employs TRBV16 and TRBJ1-5; 8 positions agree with TRBD1. Trimming at V came to 3 bases and at J to 6 bases, leaving 4 bases not matched to a gene. In germline, CDR1 is KGHSY, CDR2 FQNENV. The CDR3 is made up of 14 amino acids. CDR3 nucleotide sequence: TGTGCCAGCAGCCACCGACAGGGGAGTCAGCCCCAGCATTTT. It specifies CASSHRQGSQPQHF. Full variable domain (remainder filled in from reference TRBV16 and TRBJ1-5): GEEVAQTPKHLVRGEGQKAKLYCAPIKGHSYVFWYQQVLKNEFKFLISFQNENVFDETGMPKERFSAKCLPNSPCSLEIQATKLEDSAVYFCASSHRQGSQPQHFGDGTRLSIL.

This clonotype was seen at least ten times. This rearrangement joins TRBV7-2 to TRBJ1-3; D gene ambiguous. V lost 4 bases to trimming and J lost 2 bases, with 6 bases between them. Germline V gives CDR1 SGHTA, CDR2 FQGNSA. This CDR3 has 13 amino acids. CDR3 nucleotide sequence: TGTGCCAGCAGCTCTCCCCCTGGAAACACCATATATTTT. The encoded protein is CASSSPPGNTIYF.

On this clonotype: A read error may explain this, as a much larger clone is one base away. This rearrangement joins TRBV12-3 or TRBV12-4 to TRBJ2-2; D uncertain. The germline V and J ends were trimmed by 7 bases and 8 bases, with 8 bases remaining between them. This CDR3 is built from 11 residues. The CDR3 loop reads CASNTGGELFF. Here the CDR3 DNA reads TGTGCCAGCAACACCGGGGGGGAGCTGTTTTTT.

This clonotype was seen at least ten times. The chain uses TRBV2 and TRBJ1-5; D is possibly TRBD1 (5 bases). V was clipped by 5 bases and J by 0 bases, with 11 bases between them. CDR1 is SNHLY, CDR2 FYNNEI, per germline. CDR3 length equals 15 residues. CDR3 region: CASSRGHYSNQPQHF. For the CDR3, the DNA is TGTGCCAGCAGTCGCGGACATTATAGCAATCAGCCCCAGCATTTT.

Turning to this clonotype: A much larger clone differs by one base, so this may be a read error. The chain employs TRBV12-3 or TRBV12-4 and TRBJ2-2; tentatively, D is TRBD1 or TRBD2 (5 bases each). V dropped 7 bases and J dropped 3 bases, with 12 bases sitting between them. The CDR3 covers 14 residues. CDR3 sequence (DNA): TGTGCCAGCAAACGTTTGGGACACACCGGGGAGCTGTTTTTT. Protein product: CASKRLGHTGELFF.

This clonotype has ten or more counts. The chain uses TRBV19 and TRBJ2-4; possibly TRBD1 or TRBD2 for D (6 bases each). Germline assignment: CDR1 LNHDA and CDR2 SQIVND (reference sequence). Trimming removed 7 bases at V and 3 bases at J, with 10 bases between. The CDR3 consists of 13 residues. The CDR3 coding sequence is TGTGCCAGTACGGGGGCTGACAAAAACATTCAGTACTTC. This gives the protein CASTGADKNIQYF.

About this clonotype: The junction and the germline gene differ at one end; a read error may be behind it. The chain recombines TRBV7-9 with TRBJ1-6, with D perhaps TRBD1 (6 bases). This CDR3 is 16 amino acids long. CDR1 is SEHNR and CDR2 is FQNEAQ in the germline V gene (reference sequence). The CDR3 DNA is TGTGCCAGCAGCTCCACGAGGGGGGCGGATTTGGCACCCCCCCACTTT. Its translation: CASSSTRGADLAPPHF. The entire variable domain, with the rest obtained from reference TRBV7-9 and TRBJ1-6, is as follows: DTGVSQNPRHKITKRGQNVTFRCDPISEHNRLYWYRQTLGQGPEFLTYFQNEAQLEKSRLLSDRFSAERPKGSFSTLEIQRTEQGDSAMYLCASSSTRGADLAPPHFGNGTRLTVT.

This clonotype came up many times. The chain employs TRBV29-1 and TRBJ2-3; 10 bases line up with TRBD2. The V segment lost 3 bases and the J segment 5 bases; nucleotides outside the gene matches: 8. Germline V CDR1 and CDR2: SQVTM, ANQGSEA. The CDR3 has 15 amino acids. CDR3: CSVDVLAGEGDTQYF. CDR3 sequence (DNA): TGCAGCGTTGATGTCCTAGCGGGAGAGGGAGATACGCAGTATTTT.

CDR3 coding DNA: TGTGCCAGCAGCTTAACAGACAGGGGTAATGAAAAACTGTTTTTT. It yields the protein CASSLTDRGNEKLFF. The chain recombines TRBV7-9 with TRBJ1-4, with 8 bases aligning to TRBD1. This CDR3 comprises 15 residues. The germline gives CDR1 SEHNR, CDR2 FQNEAQ (reference sequence). Trimming at V came to 2 bases and at J to 4 bases, leaving 3 bases not matched to a gene.